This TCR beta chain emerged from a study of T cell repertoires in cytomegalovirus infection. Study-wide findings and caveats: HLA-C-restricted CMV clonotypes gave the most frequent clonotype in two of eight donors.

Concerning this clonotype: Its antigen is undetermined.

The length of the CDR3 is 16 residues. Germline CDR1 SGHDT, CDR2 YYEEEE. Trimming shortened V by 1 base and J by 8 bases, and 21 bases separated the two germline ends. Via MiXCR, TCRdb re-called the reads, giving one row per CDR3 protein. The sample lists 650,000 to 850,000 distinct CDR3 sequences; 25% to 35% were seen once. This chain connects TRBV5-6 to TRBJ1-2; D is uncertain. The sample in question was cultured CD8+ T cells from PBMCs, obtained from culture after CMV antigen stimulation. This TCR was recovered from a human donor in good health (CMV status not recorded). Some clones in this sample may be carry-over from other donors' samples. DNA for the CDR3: TGTGCCAGCAGCTTGAGAATAGCAGGCAGAGCGGGGGGCTACACCTTC. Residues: CASSLRIAGRAGGYTF.